This T cell receptor beta chain was recovered during a study of cytomegalovirus exposure and HLA in healthy donors. Trimming removed 4 bases from V and 9 bases from J; junction bases left unmatched: 6. Germline V lookup: CDR1 SGHRS, CDR2 YFSETQ. CDR3 size: 14 residues. Produced via immunoSEQ multiplex PCR; TCRdb's table is partial and in-frame only. The sample yields 100,000 to 150,000 clones, approximately 90% seen once. The J gene is TRBJ2-1, the V gene TRBV5-1; the match to TRBD2 covers 11 bases. This TCR derives from a woman younger than 35 in good health and CMV-seronegative. Sample: PBMCs. CDR3: CASSGGTSGFEQFF. CDR3 nucleotides: TGCGCCAGCAGCGGAGGGACTAGCGGTTTTGAGCAGTTCTTC.